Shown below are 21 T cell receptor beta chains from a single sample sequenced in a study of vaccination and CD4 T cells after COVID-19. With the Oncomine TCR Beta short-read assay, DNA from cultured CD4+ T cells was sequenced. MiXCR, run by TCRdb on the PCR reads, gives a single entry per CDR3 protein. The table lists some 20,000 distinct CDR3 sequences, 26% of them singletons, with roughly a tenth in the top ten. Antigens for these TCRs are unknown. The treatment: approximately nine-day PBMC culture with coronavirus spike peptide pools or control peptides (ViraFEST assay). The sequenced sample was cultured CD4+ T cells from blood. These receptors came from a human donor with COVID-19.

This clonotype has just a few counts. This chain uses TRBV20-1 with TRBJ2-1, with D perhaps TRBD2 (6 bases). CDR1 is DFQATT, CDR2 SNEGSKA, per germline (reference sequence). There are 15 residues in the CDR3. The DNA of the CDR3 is TGCAGCTCCCCCCTTCTAGCGAGGTCCTACAATGAGCAGTTCTTC. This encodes CSSPLLARSYNEQFF.

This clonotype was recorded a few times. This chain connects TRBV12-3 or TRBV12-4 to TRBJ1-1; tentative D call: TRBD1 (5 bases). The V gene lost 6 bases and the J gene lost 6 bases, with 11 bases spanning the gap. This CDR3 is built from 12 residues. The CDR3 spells CASSKLQAEAFF. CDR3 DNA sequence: TGTGCCAGCAGCAAGTTACAGGCTGAAGCTTTCTTT.

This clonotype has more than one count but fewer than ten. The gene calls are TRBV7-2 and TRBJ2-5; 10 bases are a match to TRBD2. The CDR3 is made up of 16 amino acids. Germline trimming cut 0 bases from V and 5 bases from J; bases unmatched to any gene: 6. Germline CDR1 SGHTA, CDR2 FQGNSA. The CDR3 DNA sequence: TGTGCCAGCAGCTTAGCGGTGACTAGCGGGTGGGAGACCCAGTACTTC. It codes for CASSLAVTSGWETQYF. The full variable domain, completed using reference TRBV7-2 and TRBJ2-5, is GAGVSQSPSNKVTEKGKDVELRCDPISGHTALYWYRQSLGQGLEFLIYFQGNSAPDKSGLPSDRFSAERTGGSVSTLTIQRTQQEDSAVYLCASSLAVTSGWETQYFGPGTRLLVL.

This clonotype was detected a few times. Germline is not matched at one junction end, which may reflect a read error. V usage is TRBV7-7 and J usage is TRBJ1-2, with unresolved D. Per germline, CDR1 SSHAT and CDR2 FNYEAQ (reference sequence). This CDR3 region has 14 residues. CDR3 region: CASSFRGRGYGYTF. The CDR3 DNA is TGTGCTAGCAGCTTCCGCGGGCGGGGCTATGGCTACACCTTC.

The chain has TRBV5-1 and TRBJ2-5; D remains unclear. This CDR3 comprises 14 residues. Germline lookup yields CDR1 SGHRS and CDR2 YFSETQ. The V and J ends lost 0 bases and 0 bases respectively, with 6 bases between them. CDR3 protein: CASSLVGYQETQYF. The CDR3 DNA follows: TGCGCCAGCAGCTTGGTAGGGTACCAAGAGACCCAGTACTTC.

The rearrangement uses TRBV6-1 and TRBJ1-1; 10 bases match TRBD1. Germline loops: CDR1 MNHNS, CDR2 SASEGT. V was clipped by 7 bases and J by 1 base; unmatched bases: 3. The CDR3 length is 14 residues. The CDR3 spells CASKGDRGNTEAFF. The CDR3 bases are TGTGCCAGCAAGGGGGACAGGGGGAACACTGAAGCTTTCTTT.

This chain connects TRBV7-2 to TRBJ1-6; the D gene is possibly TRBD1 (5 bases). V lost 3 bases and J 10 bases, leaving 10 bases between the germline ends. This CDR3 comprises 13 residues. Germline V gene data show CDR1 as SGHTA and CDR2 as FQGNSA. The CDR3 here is CASSFGRGSPLHF. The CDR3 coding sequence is TGTGCCAGCAGCTTCGGTAGGGGCTCACCCCTCCACTTT.

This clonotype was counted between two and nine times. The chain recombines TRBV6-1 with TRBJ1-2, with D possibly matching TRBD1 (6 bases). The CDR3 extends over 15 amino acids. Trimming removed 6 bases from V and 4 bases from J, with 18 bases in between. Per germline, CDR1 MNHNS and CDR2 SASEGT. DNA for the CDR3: TGTGCCAGCAGCTCCGGGACAAAACTTAGCTATGGCTACACCTTC. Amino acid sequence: CASSSGTKLSYGYTF.

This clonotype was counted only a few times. The CDR3 loop reads CASSEVRLTVTDTQYF. The DNA of the CDR3 is TGTGCCAGCAGTGAAGTTAGGTTAACCGTCACAGATACGCAGTATTTT. The chain has TRBV6-1 and TRBJ2-3; D unresolved. The CDR3 extends over 16 amino acids. Trimming took off 1 base at V and 2 bases at J, with 13 bases between the two ends. The V gene's germline CDR1 is MNHNS and CDR2 SASEGT.

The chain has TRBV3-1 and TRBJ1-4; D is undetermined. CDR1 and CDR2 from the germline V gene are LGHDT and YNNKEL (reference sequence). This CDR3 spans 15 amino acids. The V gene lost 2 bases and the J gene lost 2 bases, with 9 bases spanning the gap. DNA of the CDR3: TGTGCCAGCAGCCAATGGGATGTTACTAATGAAAAACTGTTTTTT. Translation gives CASSQWDVTNEKLFF.

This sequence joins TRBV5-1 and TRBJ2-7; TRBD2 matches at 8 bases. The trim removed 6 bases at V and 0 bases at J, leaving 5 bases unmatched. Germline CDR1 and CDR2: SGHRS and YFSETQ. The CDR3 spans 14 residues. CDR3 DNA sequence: TGCGCCAGCACGTCGGGGGGGAGCTCCTACGAGCAGTACTTC. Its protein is CASTSGGSSYEQYF.

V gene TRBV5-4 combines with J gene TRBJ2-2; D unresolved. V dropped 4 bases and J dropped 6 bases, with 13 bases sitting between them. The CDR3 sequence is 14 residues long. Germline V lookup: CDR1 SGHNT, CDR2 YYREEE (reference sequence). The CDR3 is CASSNRPVAGELFF. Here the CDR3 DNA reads TGTGCCAGCAGCAACCGGCCGGTTGCCGGGGAGCTGTTTTTT.

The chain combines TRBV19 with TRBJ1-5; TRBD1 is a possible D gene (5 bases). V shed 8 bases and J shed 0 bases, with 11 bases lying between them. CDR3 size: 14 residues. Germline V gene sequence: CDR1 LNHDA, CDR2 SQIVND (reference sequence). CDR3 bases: TGTGCCAGTGAGAGGGGCGGTAGCAATCAGCCCCAGCATTTT. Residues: CASERGGSNQPQHF.

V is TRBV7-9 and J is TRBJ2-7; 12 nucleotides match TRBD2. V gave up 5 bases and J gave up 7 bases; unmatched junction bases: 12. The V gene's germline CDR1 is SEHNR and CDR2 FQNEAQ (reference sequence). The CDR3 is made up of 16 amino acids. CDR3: CASSTTTSGGSREQYF. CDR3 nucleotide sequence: TGTGCCAGCAGCACAACGACTAGCGGGGGCAGTCGGGAGCAGTACTTC.

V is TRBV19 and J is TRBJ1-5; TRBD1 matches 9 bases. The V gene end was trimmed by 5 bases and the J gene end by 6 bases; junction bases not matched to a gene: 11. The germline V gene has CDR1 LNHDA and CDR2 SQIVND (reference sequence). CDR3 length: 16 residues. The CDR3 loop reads CASSRTGQGRGQPQHF. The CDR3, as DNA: TGTGCCAGTAGTCGAACCGGACAGGGGCGCGGTCAGCCCCAGCATTTT.

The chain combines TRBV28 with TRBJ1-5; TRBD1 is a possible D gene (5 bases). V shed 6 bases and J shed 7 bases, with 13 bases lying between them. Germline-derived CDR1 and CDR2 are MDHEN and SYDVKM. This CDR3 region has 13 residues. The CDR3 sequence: CASSPGGPQPQHF. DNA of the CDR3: TGTGCCAGCAGCCCTGGGGGTCCCCAGCCCCAGCATTTT.

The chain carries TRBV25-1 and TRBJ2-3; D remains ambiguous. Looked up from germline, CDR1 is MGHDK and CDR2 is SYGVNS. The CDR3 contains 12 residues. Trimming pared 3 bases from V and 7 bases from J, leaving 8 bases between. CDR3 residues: CASSDLSNTQYF. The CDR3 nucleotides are TGTGCCAGCAGTGATCTGTCGAATACGCAGTATTTT.

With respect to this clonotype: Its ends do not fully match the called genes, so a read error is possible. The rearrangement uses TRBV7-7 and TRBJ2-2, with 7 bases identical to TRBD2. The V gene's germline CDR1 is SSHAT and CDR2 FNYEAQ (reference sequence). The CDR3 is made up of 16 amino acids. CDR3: CASSLGPGGNTGELFF. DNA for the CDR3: TGTGCTAGCAGCTTAGGACCGGGGGGGAACACCGGGGAGCTGTTTTTT.

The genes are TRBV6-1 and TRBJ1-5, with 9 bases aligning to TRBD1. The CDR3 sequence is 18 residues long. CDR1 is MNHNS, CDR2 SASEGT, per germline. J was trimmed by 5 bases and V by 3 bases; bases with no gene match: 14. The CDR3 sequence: CASSDRDRVGVADQPQHF. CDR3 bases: TGTGCCAGCAGTGACCGGGACAGGGTGGGGGTGGCAGATCAGCCCCAGCATTTT.

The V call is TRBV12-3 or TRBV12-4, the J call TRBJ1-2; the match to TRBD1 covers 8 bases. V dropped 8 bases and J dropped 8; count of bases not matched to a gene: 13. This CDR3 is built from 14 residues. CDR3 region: CASGGGGQGNGYTF. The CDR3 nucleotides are TGTGCCAGCGGGGGGGGAGGACAGGGAAACGGCTACACCTTC.

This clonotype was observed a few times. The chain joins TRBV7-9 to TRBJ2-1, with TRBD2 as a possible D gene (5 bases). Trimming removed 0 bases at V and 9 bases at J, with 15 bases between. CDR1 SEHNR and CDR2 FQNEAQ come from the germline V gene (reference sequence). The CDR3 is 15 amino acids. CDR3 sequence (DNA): TGTGCCAGCAGCTTAGCCGGGTTTCGGGAAAGTGAGCAGTTCTTC. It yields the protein CASSLAGFRESEQFF.